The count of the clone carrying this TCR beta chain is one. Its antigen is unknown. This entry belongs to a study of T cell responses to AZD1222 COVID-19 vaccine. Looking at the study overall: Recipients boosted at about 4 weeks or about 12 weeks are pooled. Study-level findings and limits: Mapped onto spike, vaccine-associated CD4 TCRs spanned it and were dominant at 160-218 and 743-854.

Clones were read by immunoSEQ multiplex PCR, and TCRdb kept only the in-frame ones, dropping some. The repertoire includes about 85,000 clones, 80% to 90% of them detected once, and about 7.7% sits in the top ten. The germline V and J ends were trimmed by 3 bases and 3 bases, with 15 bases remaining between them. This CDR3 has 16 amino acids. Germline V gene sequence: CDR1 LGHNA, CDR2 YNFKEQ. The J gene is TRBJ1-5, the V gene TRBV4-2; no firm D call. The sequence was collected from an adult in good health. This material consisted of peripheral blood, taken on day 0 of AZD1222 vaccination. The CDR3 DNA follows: TGTGCCAGCAGCCAGAACGGGCACGGAACCAATCAGCCCCAGCATTTT. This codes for CASSQNGHGTNQPQHF.